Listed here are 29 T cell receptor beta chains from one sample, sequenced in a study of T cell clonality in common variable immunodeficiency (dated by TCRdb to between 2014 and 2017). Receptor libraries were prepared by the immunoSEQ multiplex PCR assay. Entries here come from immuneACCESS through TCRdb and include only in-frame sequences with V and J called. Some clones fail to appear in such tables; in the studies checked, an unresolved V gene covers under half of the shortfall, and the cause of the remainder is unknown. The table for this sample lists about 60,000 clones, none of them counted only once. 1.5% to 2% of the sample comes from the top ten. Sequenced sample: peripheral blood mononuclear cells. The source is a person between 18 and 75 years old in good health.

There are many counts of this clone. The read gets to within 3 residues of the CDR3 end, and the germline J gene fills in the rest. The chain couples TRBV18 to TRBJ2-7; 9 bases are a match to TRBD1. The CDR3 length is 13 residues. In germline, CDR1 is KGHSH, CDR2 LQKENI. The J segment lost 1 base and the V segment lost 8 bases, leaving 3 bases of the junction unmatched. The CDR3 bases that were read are TGTGCCAGCGCCGGGACAGGGTCCTACGAG. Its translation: CASAGTGSYE. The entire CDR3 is CASAGTGSYEQYF.

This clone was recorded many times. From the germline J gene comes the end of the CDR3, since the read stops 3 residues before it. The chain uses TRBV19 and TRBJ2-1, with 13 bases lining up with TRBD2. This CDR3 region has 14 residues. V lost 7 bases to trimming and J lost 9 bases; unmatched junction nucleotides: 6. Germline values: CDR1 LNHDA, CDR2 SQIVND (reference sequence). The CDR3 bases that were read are TGTGCCAGTAACCCGGGGACTAGCGGGACTGAG. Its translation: CASNPGTSGTE. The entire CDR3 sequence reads CASNPGTSGTEQFF.

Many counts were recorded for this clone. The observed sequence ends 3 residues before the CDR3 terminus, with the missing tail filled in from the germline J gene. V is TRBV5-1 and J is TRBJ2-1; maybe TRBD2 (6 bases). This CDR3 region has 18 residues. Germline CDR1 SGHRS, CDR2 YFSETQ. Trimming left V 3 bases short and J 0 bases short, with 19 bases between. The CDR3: CASSSIGTSRSSYNEQFF. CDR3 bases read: TGCGCCAGCAGCTCTATTGGGACTTCACGAAGCTCCTACAATGAG.

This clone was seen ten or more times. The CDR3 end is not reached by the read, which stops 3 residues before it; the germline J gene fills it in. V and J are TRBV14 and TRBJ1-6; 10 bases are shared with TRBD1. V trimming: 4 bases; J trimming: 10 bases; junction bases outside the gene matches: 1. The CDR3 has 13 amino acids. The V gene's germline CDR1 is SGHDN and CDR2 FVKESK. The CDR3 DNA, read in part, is TGTGCCAGCAGCCGGGACAGGGGATCACCC. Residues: CASSRDRGSP. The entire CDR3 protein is CASSRDRGSPLHF.

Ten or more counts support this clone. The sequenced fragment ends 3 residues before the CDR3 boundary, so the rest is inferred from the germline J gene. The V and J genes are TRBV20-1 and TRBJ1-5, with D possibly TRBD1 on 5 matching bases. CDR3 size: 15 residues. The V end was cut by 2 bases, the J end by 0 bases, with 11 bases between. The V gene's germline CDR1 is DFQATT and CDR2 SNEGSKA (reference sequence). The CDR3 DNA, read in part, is TGCAGTGCTAGACGCGACGGGGGTAGCAATCAGCCC. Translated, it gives CSARRDGGSNQP. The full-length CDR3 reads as CSARRDGGSNQPQHF.

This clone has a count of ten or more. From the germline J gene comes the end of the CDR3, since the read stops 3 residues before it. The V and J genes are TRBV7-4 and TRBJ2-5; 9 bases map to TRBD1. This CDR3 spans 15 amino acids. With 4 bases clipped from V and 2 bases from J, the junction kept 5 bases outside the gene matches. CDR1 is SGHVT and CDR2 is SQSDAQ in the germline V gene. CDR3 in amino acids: CASSSRDREQETQYF. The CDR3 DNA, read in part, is TGTGCCAGCAGCTCCAGGGACAGGGAACAAGAGACC.

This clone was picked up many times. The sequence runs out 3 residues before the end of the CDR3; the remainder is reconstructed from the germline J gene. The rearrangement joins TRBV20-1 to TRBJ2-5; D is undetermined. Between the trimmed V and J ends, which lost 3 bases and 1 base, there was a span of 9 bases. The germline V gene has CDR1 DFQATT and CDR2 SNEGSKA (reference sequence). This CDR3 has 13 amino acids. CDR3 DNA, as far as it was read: TGCAGTGCTAGTAAAACAGCCCAAGAGACC. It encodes CSASKTAQET. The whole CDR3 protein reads CSASKTAQETQYF.

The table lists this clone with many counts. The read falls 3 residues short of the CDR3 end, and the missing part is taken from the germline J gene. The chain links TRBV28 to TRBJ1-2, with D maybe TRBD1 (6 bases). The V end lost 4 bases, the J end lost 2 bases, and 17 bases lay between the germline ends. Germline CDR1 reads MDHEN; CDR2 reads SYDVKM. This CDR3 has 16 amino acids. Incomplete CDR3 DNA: TGTGCCAGCAGTTATCCCGGACAGAGTCTAAACTATGGC. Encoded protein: CASSYPGQSLNYG. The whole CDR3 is CASSYPGQSLNYGYTF.

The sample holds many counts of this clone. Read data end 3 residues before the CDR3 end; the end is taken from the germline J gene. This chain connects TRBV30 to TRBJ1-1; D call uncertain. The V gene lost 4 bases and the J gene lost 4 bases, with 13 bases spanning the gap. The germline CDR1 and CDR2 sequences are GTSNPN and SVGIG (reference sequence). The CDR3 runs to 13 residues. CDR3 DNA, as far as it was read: TGTGCCTGGACCCCCATGAGTAGCACTGAA. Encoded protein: CAWTPMSSTE. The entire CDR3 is CAWTPMSSTEAFF. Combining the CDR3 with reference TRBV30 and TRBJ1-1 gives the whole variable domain SQTIHQWPATLVQPVGSPLSLECTVEGTSNPNLYWYRQAAGRGLQLLFYSVGIGQISSEVPQNLSASRPQDRQFILSSKKLLLSDSGFYLCAWTPMSSTEAFFGQGTRLTVV.

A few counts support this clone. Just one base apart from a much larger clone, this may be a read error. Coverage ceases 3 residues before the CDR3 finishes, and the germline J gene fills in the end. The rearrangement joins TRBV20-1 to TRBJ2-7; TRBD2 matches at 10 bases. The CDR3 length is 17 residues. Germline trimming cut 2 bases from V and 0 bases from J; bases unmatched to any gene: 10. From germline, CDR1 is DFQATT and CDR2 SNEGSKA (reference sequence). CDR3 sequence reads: CSARSLTGTSASYEQYF. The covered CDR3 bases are TGCAGTGCTAGATCCCTTACCGGGACTAGCGCCTCCTACGAG.

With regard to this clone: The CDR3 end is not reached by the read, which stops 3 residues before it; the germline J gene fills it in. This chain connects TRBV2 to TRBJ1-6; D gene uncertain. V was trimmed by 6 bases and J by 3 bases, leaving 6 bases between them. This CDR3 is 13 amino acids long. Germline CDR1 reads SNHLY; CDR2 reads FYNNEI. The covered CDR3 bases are TGTGCCAGCAGGTCCAGCTATAATTCACCC. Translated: CASRSSYNSP. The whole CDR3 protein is CASRSSYNSPLHF.

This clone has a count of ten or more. Incomplete CDR3 DNA: TGTGCCAGCAGCCTTCAAGCCCACTACGAG. It is translated as CASSLQAHYE. The whole CDR3 protein reads CASSLQAHYEQYF. This rearrangement joins TRBV7-6 to TRBJ2-7; D not certain. The read finishes 3 residues shy of the CDR3 end, and the germline J gene is used to complete it. V gave up 5 bases and J gave up 3 bases, with 11 bases separating them. The CDR3 is 13 amino acids. The germline CDR1 and CDR2 sequences are SGHVS and FNYEAQ. Full variable domain (rest looked up from reference TRBV7-6 and TRBJ2-7): GAGVSQSPRYKVTKRGQDVALRCDPISGHVSLYWYRQALGQGPEFLTYFNYEAQQDKSGLPNDRFSAERPEGSISTLTIQRTEQRDSAMYRCASSLQAHYEQYFGPGTRLTVT.

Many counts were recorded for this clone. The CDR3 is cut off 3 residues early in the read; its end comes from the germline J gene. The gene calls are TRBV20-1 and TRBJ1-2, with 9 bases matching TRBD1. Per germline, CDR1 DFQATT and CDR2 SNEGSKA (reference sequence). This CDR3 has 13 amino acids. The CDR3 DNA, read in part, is TGCAGTGCTCGACGGGGGACAGGGATGGAC. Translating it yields CSARRGTGMD. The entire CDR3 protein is CSARRGTGMDYTF.

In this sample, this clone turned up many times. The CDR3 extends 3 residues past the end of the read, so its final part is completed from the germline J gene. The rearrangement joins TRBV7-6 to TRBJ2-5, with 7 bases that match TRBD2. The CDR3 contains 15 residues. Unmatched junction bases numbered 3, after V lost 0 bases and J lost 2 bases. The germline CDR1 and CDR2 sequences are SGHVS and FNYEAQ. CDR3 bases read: TGTGCCAGCAGCTTAGCTCGCGGGAGTCAAGAGACC. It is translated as CASSLARGSQET. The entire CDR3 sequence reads CASSLARGSQETQYF.

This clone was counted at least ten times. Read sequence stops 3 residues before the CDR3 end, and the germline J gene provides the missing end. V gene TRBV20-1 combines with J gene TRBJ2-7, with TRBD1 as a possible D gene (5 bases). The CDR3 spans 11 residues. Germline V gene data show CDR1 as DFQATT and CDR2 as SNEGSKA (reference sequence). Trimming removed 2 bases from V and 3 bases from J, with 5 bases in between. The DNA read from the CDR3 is TGCAGTGCTAGACAGGGCTACGAG. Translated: CSARQGYE. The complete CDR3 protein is CSARQGYEQYF.

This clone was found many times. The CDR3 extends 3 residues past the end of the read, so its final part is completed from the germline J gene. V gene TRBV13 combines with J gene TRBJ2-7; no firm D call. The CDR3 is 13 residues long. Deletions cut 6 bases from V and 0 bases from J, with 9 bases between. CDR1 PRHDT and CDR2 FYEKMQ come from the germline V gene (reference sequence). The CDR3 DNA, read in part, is TGTGCCAGCAGAGGCTCGAACTCCTACGAG. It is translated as CASRGSNSYE. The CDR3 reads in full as CASRGSNSYEQYF.

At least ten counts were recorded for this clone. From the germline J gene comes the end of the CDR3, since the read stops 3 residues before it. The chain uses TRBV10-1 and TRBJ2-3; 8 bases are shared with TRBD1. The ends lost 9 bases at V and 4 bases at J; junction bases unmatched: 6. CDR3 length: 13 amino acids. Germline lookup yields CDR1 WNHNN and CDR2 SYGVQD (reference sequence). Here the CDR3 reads CASLDRGSDTQYF. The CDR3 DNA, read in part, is TGCGCCAGTCTAGACAGGGGTTCAGATACG.

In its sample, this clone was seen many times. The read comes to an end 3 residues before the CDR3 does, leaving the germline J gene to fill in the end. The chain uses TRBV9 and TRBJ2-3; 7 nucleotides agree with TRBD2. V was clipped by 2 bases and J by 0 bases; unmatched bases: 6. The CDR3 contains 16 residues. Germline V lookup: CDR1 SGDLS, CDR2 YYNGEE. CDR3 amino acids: CASSVLAGVSTDTQYF. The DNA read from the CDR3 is TGTGCCAGCAGCGTCTTGGCGGGAGTAAGCACAGATACG.

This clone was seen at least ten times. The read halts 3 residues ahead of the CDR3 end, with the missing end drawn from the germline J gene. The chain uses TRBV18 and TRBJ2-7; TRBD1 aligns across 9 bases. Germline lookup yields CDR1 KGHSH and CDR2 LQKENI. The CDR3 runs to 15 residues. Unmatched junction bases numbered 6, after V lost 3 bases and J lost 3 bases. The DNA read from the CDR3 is TGTGCCAGCTCACCTGGACAGGGGAGCCTCTACGAG. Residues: CASSPGQGSLYE. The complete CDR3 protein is CASSPGQGSLYEQYF.

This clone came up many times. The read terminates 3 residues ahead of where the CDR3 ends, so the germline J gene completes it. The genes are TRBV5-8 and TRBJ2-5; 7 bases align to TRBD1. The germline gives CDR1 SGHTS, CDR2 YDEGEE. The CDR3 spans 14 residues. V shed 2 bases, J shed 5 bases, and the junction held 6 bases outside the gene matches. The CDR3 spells CASSFQGVPETQYF. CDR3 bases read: TGTGCCAGCAGCTTCCAGGGGGTACCCGAGACC.

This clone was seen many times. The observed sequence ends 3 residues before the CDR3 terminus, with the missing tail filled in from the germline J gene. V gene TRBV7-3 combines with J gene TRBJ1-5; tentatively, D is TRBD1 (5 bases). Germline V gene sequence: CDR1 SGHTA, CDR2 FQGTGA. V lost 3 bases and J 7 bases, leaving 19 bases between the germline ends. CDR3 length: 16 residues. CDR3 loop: CASSFQAERGNQPQHF. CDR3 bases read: TGTGCCAGCAGCTTTCAGGCGGAGAGGGGTAACCAGCCC.

CDR3 sequence reads: CASSRSGGSYDYTF. CDR3 DNA, as far as it was read: TGTGCCAGCAGCCGAAGCGGGGGCTCCTACGAC. J is TRBJ1-2 and V is TRBV7-6, with D possibly being TRBD1 (6 bases). Read sequence stops 3 residues before the CDR3 end, and the germline J gene provides the missing end. CDR1 is SGHVS and CDR2 is FNYEAQ in the germline V gene. The CDR3 sequence is 14 residues long.

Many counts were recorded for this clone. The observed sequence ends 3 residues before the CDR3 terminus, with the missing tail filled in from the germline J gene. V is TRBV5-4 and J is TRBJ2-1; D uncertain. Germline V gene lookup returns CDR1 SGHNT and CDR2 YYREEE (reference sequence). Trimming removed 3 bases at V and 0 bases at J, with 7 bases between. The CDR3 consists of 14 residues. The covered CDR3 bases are TGTGCCAGCAGCTACAGCCTCTCCTACAATGAG. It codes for CASSYSLSYNE. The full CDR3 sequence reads CASSYSLSYNEQFF.

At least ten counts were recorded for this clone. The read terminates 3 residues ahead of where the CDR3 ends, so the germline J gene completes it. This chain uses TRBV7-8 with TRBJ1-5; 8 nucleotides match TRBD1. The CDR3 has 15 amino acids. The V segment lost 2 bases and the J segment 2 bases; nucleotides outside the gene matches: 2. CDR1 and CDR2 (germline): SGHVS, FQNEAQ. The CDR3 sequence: CASSLSGGGNQPQHF. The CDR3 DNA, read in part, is TGTGCCAGCAGCTTATCAGGGGGCGGCAATCAGCCC.

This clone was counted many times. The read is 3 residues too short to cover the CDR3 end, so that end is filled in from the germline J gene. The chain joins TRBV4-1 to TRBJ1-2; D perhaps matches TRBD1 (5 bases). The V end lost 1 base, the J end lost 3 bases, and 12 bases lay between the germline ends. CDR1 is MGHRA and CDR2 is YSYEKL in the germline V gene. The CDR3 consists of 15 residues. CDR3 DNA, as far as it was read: TGCGCCAGCAGCCAAGTTGCGAGGGGAGACTATGGC. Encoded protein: CASSQVARGDYG. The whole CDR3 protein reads CASSQVARGDYGYTF.

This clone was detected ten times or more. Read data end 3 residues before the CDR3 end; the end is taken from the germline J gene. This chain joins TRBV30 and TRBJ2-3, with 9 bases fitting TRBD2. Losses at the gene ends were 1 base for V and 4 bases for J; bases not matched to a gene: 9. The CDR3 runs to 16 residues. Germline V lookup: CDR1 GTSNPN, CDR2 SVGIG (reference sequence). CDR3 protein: CAWSDGLGGRADTQYF. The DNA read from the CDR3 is TGTGCCTGGAGTGACGGGCTTGGCGGGAGGGCAGATACG.

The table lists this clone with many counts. The CDR3 DNA, read in part, is TGTGCCAGCTCACGCTCTAGCGGGAGCGGTTACGAG. Protein sequence: CASSRSSGSGYE. The complete CDR3 protein is CASSRSSGSGYEQYF. This chain links TRBV18 with TRBJ2-7, with 10 nucleotides matching TRBD2. The read ends 3 residues before the CDR3 terminus; that terminus is restored from the germline J gene. Germline CDR1 KGHSH, CDR2 LQKENI. This CDR3 is 15 amino acids long. The junction had 7 bases not matched to a gene; V was cut back by 4 bases and J by 4 bases.

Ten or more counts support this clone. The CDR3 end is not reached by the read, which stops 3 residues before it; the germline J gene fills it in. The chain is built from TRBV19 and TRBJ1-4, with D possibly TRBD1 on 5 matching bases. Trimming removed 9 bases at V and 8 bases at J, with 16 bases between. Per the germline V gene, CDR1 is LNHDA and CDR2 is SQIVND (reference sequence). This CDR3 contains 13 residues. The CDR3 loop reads CASRRERGEKLFF. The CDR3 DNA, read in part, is TGTGCCAGCCGTCGGGAGCGGGGGGAAAAA.

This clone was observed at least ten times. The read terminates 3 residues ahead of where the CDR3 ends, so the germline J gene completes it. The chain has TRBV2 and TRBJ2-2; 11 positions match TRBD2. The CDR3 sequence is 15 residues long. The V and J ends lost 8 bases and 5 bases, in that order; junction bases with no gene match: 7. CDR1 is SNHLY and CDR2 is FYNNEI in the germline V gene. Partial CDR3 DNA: TGTGCCAGCTCTAGACTAGCGGGAAAGACCGGGGAG. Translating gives CASSRLAGKTGE. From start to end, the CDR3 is CASSRLAGKTGELFF.